This is a list of T cell receptor beta chains from one sample in a study of cytomegalovirus exposure and HLA in healthy donors. Method: immunoSEQ multiplex PCR; TCRdb's copy keeps in-frame clones and lacks some. The sample carries about 130,000 clones, around four fifths recorded once. Sequenced: PBMCs. These receptors originate from a man younger than 35 in good health and CMV-seropositive. The CDR3 runs from the conserved cysteine through the conserved F or W. The D gene is left open where the match is weak. The size entry is marked missing in some rows and otherwise reads once, few, many or a size class.

len	abundance	j_gene	d_gene	v_gene	CDR3aa	CDR3nt
19	.	TRBJ2-3	.	TRBV4-2	CASSHPPEGRRTTTDTQYF	TGTGCCAGCAGCCATCCCCCTGAGGGCCGGAGGACGACCACAGATACGCAGTATTTT
13	.	TRBJ2-5	.	TRBV6-1	CASSENRVETQYF	TGTGCCAGCAGTGAGAACAGGGTAGAGACCCAGTACTTC
14	.	TRBJ2-1	TRBD1	TRBV7-3	CASSVGTGASEQFF	TGTGCCAGCAGCGTAGGTACAGGGGCGAGTGAGCAGTTCTTC
14	few	TRBJ2-7	TRBD2	TRBV7-8	CASGLSSGVDEQYF	TGTGCCAGCGGATTGTCTAGCGGGGTGGACGAGCAGTACTTC
14	.	TRBJ2-3	.	TRBV4-1	CASSQDSDTDTQYF	TGCGCCAGCAGCCAAGATTCAGACACAGATACGCAGTATTTT
18	.	TRBJ1-1	.	TRBV7-9	CASRPGRGAGARNTEAFF	TGTGCCAGCAGGCCAGGCCGTGGGGCAGGGGCCCGGAACACTGAAGCTTTCTTT
13	.	TRBJ1-2	TRBD1	TRBV19	CASSAGGAYGYTF	TGTGCCAGTAGTGCAGGGGGCGCGTATGGCTACACCTTC
13	.	TRBJ2-7	.	TRBV7-9	CASSLDSSYEQYF	TGTGCCAGCAGCTTAGACAGTTCCTACGAGCAGTACTTC
16	.	TRBJ1-2	TRBD1	TRBV2	CASSEGIAGGAYGYTF	TGTGCCAGCAGTGAGGGCATCGCAGGGGGCGCCTATGGCTACACCTTC
15	few	TRBJ2-3	.	TRBV4-1	CASSQRQLSTDTQYF	TGCGCCAGCAGCCAGCGACAGCTAAGCACAGATACGCAGTATTTT
14	few	TRBJ2-3	.	TRBV6-4	CASSDLGGTDTQYF	TGTGCCAGCAGTGACCTCGGGGGCACAGATACGCAGTATTTT
13	.	TRBJ1-5	.	TRBV27	CASSPLLGWPQHF	TGTGCCAGCAGTCCCCTACTTGGTTGGCCCCAGCATTTT
15	.	TRBJ2-1	.	TRBV10-3	CAISESGHPYNEQFF	TGTGCCATCAGTGAGTCGGGACACCCCTACAATGAGCAGTTCTTC
16	.	TRBJ2-3	.	TRBV7-7	CASSCRIVWGPDTQYF	TGTGCCAGCAGCTGCAGGATAGTCTGGGGGCCAGATACGCAGTATTTT
15	.	TRBJ1-2	.	TRBV1	CTSSQGLGGVGGYTF	TGCACCAGCAGCCAAGGACTGGGAGGGGTAGGGGGCTACACCTTC
15	many	TRBJ2-7	TRBD1	TRBV10-3	CAISEGGTGSYEQYF	TGTGCCATCAGTGAGGGCGGGACAGGCTCCTACGAGCAGTACTTC
16	few	TRBJ2-1	TRBD1	TRBV29-1	CSAIQLRQGIMNEQFF	TGCAGCGCCATACAACTTAGACAGGGGATCATGAATGAGCAGTTCTTC
15	few	TRBJ1-5	.	TRBV6-5	CASSYSMGGDQPQHF	TGTGCCAGCAGTTATTCGATGGGGGGGGATCAGCCCCAGCATTTT
14	.	TRBJ2-1	.	TRBV7-8	CASSPLTGGYEQFF	TGTGCCAGCAGCCCACTAACCGGTGGCTATGAGCAGTTCTTC
13	.	TRBJ2-3	.	TRBV5-5	CASSLPQTDTQYF	TGTGCCAGCAGCTTGCCCCAAACAGATACGCAGTATTTT
16	.	TRBJ1-2	TRBD1	TRBV5-6	CASSLDPGGQNYGYTF	TGTGCCAGCAGCTTGGACCCAGGGGGCCAGAACTATGGCTACACCTTC
19	.	TRBJ2-2	.	TRBV10-3	CAISLDSLPVRINTGELFF	TGTGCCATCAGTCTGGACAGTCTGCCCGTTCGGATAAACACCGGGGAGCTGTTTTTT
15	once	TRBJ2-2	TRBD1	TRBV6-1	CASSGGQGGTGELFF	TGTGCCAGCAGTGGGGGACAGGGAGGTACCGGGGAGCTGTTTTTT
16	.	TRBJ2-7	.	TRBV7-9	CASSLEPQGIHWEQYF	TGTGCCAGCAGCTTAGAGCCGCAGGGAATACATTGGGAGCAGTACTTC
13	few	TRBJ1-3	.	TRBV11-3	CASSLAAGGTIYF	TGTGCCAGCAGCTTAGCCGCGGGGGGCACCATATATTTT
15	.	TRBJ2-7	.	TRBV9	CASSVHFSSSYEQYF	TGTGCCAGCAGCGTACACTTTTCCTCTTCCTACGAGCAGTACTTC
14	.	TRBJ1-2	.	TRBV18	CASSPGGESYGYTF	TGTGCCAGCTCACCCGGAGGGGAAAGCTATGGCTACACCTTC
13	.	TRBJ1-6	.	TRBV6-5	CASTPSPAQPLHF	TGTGCCAGCACCCCCAGTCCCGCTCAACCCCTCCACTTT
15	.	TRBJ2-2	.	TRBV4-1	CASSQGGVGTGELFF	TGCGCCAGCAGCCAAGGGGGGGTCGGCACCGGGGAGCTGTTTTTT
13	.	TRBJ2-3	TRBD1	TRBV11-2	CASSGQGTDTQYF	TGTGCCAGCAGCGGACAGGGGACAGATACGCAGTATTTT
15	.	TRBJ1-2	TRBD1	TRBV7-6	CASSSTGGANYGYTF	TGTGCCAGCAGCTCTACAGGGGGGGCTAACTATGGCTACACCTTC
17	.	TRBJ2-2	.	TRBV4-1	CASSHEAGTGYTGELFF	TGCGCCAGCAGCCACGAGGCCGGGACTGGTTACACCGGGGAGCTGTTTTTT
14	.	TRBJ2-7	.	TRBV10-2	CASDRGSEQGEQYF	TGCGCCAGCGACAGAGGCTCAGAACAGGGTGAGCAGTACTTC
15	.	TRBJ2-7	.	TRBV4-1	CASSTLGQLTYEQYF	TGCGCCAGCAGCACCCTAGGACAGCTTACCTACGAGCAGTACTTC
14	.	TRBJ2-7	.	TRBV7-2	CASSTRDILYEQYF	TGTGCCAGCAGCACTCGGGACATTCTCTACGAGCAGTACTTC
13	.	TRBJ1-2	.	TRBV30	CAWSVAVHYGYTF	TGTGCCTGGAGTGTAGCGGTTCACTATGGCTACACCTTC
14	.	TRBJ1-4	TRBD1	TRBV19	CASSSTGGREKLFF	TGTGCCAGTAGTTCTACAGGGGGCAGAGAAAAACTGTTTTTT
12	once	TRBJ1-4	TRBD1	TRBV9	CASSPTGGRLFF	TGTGCCAGCAGCCCCACAGGGGGTCGGCTGTTTTTT
14	.	TRBJ1-5	TRBD1	TRBV30	CAWSGGQPNQPQHF	TGTGCCTGGAGTGGGGGACAGCCAAATCAGCCCCAGCATTTT
14	once	TRBJ1-3	.	TRBV2	CASSLGGSGNTIYF	TGTGCCAGCAGCCTAGGGGGCTCTGGAAACACCATATATTTT
16	once	TRBJ1-2	TRBD1	TRBV30	CAWSGLGDRASYGYTF	TGTGCCTGGAGCGGTCTAGGGGACAGGGCATCCTATGGCTACACCTTC
13	.	TRBJ2-7	.	TRBV6-5	CASSYSAVYEQYF	TGTGCCAGCAGTTACTCGGCGGTCTACGAGCAGTACTTC
13	few	TRBJ2-7	.	TRBV12-5	CASGSGIGYEQYF	TGTGCTAGTGGTTCGGGAATAGGCTACGAGCAGTACTTC
17	.	TRBJ2-5	TRBD2	TRBV9	CASSVGLAGGYLETQYF	TGTGCCAGCAGCGTAGGTCTAGCGGGGGGCTACCTAGAGACCCAGTACTTC
14	.	TRBJ2-7	TRBD1	TRBV19	CASSIGTGEYEQYF	TGTGCCAGTAGTATCGGGACAGGGGAATACGAGCAGTACTTC
13	.	TRBJ2-3	.	TRBV7-2	CASSFGEADTQYF	TGTGCCAGCAGCTTCGGGGAGGCAGATACGCAGTATTTT
14	.	TRBJ1-2	.	TRBV5-4	CASSLAAGAYGYTF	TGTGCCAGCAGCTTGGCGGCAGGGGCCTATGGCTACACCTTC
15	.	TRBJ2-7	TRBD1	TRBV11-3	CASSPGGQGAYEQYF	TGTGCCAGCAGCCCTGGGGGACAGGGGGCCTACGAGCAGTACTTC
15	.	TRBJ2-7	.	TRBV6-6	CASRPQGQLSYEQYF	TGTGCCAGCAGACCACAAGGACAGCTCTCCTACGAGCAGTACTTC
16	.	TRBJ2-7	TRBD2	TRBV7-2	CASSLKAGGITYEQYF	TGTGCCAGCAGCTTAAAAGCGGGGGGAATAACCTACGAGCAGTACTTC
15	.	TRBJ2-7	.	TRBV4-1	CASSQDHAGNYEQYF	TGCGCCAGCAGCCAAGATCATGCAGGAAACTACGAGCAGTACTTC
14	.	TRBJ1-2	.	TRBV25-1	CASSEGPANYGYTF	TGTGCCAGTAGTGAAGGGCCAGCAAACTATGGCTACACCTTC